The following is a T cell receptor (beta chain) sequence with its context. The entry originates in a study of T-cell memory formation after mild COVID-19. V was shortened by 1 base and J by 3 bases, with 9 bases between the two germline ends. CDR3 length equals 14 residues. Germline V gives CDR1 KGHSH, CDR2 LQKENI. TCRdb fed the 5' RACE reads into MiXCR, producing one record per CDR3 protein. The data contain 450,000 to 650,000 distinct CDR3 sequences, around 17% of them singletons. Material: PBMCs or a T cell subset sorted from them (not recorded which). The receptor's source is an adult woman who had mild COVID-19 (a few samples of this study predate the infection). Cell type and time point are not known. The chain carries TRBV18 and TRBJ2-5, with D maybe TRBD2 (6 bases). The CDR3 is CASSPLSGEETQYF. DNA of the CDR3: TGTGCCAGCTCACCACTTTCGGGAGAAGAGACCCAGTACTTC.